This T cell receptor (beta chain) was found in a study of T cell responses to AZD1222 COVID-19 vaccine. Regarding this clone: The target antigen is unknown.

Study-wide results and caveats: Receipt of two AZD1222 doses was followed by a rise in Spike-specific TCR breadth and depth. Reports say nearly half of spike-specific TCRs go after unmutated variant regions.

The germline V gene has CDR1 MRHNA and CDR2 SNTAGT. The CDR3 runs 11 residues. Trimming took off 6 bases at V and 4 bases at J, with 4 bases between the two ends. Clones were sequenced by immunoSEQ multiplex PCR, and TCRdb holds only the in-frame ones, with some missing. The data contain around 120,000 clones, around 80% of them singletons. The chain joins TRBV6-4 to TRBJ1-3; D gene unclear. This specimen consisted of peripheral blood, obtained 28 days after the second AZD1222 dose. This receptor was identified in an adult who received the AZD1222 COVID-19 vaccine. The CDR3 loop reads CASRVGNTIYF. CDR3 bases: TGTGCCAGCAGAGTCGGAAACACCATATATTTT.